This TCR beta chain was retrieved from a study of regulatory T cells in long-lasting Graves disease. In the study overall: The study enrolled newly diagnosed Graves' patients on antithyroid drugs under 3 months.

Researchers made TCR beta libraries by using iRepertoire HTBI primers and running Arm-PCR on CDR3 regions. MiXCR was run by TCRdb on the multiplex PCR reads, yielding one entry per CDR3 protein. Of roughly 420,000 distinct CDR3 sequences in the sample, roughly 15% were seen once. This CDR3 has 15 residues. Germline V gene sequence: CDR1 KGHDR, CDR2 SFDVKD. Trimming took 4 bases from V and 0 from J; bases not matched to a gene: 4. Whole-study findings and limits: New patients shared fewer public clonotypes (roughly 910) than persistent patients did (about 3,000). The study found lower TCR diversity in persistent Graves' patients than in newly diagnosed ones.

Time point: newly diagnosed GD, antithyroid drugs for less than 3 months. RNA extracted from PBMCs served as the sequencing template. This clonotype was observed many times. What it recognizes is unknown. The sample was also reused in another study, on T cells in Graves' hyperthyroidism and ophthalmopathy.

This chain uses TRBV24-1 with TRBJ2-7; 8 nucleotides line up with TRBD2. This specimen consisted of peripheral blood mononuclear cells (PBMCs), obtained at new diagnosis, from a patient treated with antithyroid drugs. The TCR was taken from a woman under 30 with Graves disease. CDR3 in amino acids: CATSDAGTSSYEQYF. The DNA of the CDR3 is TGTGCCACCAGTGACGCCGGGACTAGCTCCTACGAGCAGTACTTC.